The present TCR beta chain was sequenced within a study of PD-L1 blockade in urothelial cancer. Study-wide context: Blood was analyzed 3 weeks (second dose) and 6 weeks after treatment start. T cells numbered a median of roughly 150,000 in the blood samples.

Time point specified: pretreatment peripheral blood. Patients each gave 1 to 8 samples, pretreatment and on-treatment. Here immunoSEQ multiplex PCR was the method, and the copy in TCRdb shows in-frame clones only, minus some. This repertoire shows approximately 18,000 clones, over 75% found once; its top ten account for 12%. The study, taken as a whole, reports: Prediction of better survival came from below-median pretreatment blood TCR clonality.

Concerning this clone: Antigen unknown.

The germline V gene has CDR1 SGHRS and CDR2 YFSETQ. Unmatched junction bases numbered 4, after V lost 1 base and J lost 2 bases. The length of the CDR3 is 15 residues. The material sequenced was PBMCs, taken around atezolizumab (anti-PD-L1) treatment. V gene TRBV5-1 combines with J gene TRBJ2-7; 9 bases match TRBD1. The TCR originated in a man in his 70s with urothelial cancer. The DNA of the CDR3 is TGCGCCAGCAGCTTGTTTGGGGACAGGGCCTACGAGCAGTACTTC. Its translation is CASSLFGDRAYEQYF. The full variable domain, with the rest looked up from reference TRBV5-1 and TRBJ2-7, is KAGVTQTPRYLIKTRGQQVTLSCSPISGHRSVSWYQQTPGQGLQFLFEYFSETQRNKGNFPGRFSGRQFSNSRSEMNVSTLELGDSALYLCASSLFGDRAYEQYFGPGTRLTVT.